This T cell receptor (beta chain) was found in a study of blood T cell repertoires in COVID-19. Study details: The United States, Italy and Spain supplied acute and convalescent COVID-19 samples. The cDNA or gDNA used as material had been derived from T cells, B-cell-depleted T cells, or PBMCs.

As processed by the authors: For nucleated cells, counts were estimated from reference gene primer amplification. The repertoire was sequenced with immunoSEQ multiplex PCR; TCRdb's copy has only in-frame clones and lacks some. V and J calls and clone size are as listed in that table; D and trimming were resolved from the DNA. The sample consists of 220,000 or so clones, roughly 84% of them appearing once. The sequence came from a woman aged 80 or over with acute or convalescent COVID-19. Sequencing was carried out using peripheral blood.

For the CDR3, the DNA is TGTGCCAGTAGAGGGACAGAACCCCAAGAGACCCAGTACTTC. As protein: CASRGTEPQETQYF. The chain links TRBV19 to TRBJ2-5; 7 bases are shared with TRBD1. Per germline, CDR1 LNHDA and CDR2 SQIVND (reference sequence). The V gene end was trimmed by 6 bases and the J gene end by 1 base; junction bases not matched to a gene: 5. The CDR3 covers 14 residues.